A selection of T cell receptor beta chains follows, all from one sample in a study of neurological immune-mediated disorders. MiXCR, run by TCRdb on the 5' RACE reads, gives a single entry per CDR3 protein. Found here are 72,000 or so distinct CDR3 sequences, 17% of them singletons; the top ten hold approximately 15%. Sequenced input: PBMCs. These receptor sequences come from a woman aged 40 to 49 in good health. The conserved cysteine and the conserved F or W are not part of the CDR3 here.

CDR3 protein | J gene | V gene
VSSLIFATNEKMF | TRBJ1-4 | TRBV6-5
ASSQDRGYEQY | TRBJ2-7 | TRBV4-3
ASSLAQAGTTDTQY | TRBJ2-3 | TRBV7-2
SAREEGTWQF | TRBJ2-1 | TRBV20-1
ASPLKGGGGNQPQH | TRBJ1-5 | TRBV4-1
ASNPAWGEETQY | TRBJ2-5 | TRBV6-5
ASSRTRETQY | TRBJ2-5 | TRBV6-6
ASRSPDTEAF | TRBJ1-1 | TRBV27
ASSDLGQGGQNTEAF | TRBJ1-1 | TRBV9
SSSRGLPGHNEQF | TRBJ2-1 | TRBV16
ASSLRSAQGYTGELF | TRBJ2-2 | TRBV5-5
ASSFSASGTDNEQF | TRBJ2-1 | TRBV12-3/TRBV12-4
SAKWRKAAYGYT | TRBJ1-2 | TRBV20-1
SAPSYQWVGTEAF | TRBJ1-1 | TRBV20-1
ASRQNRLTDTQY | TRBJ2-3 | TRBV6-5
ATADRAPATQY | TRBJ2-3 | TRBV15
ATSDEDRVTWGTEAF | TRBJ1-1 | TRBV24-1
ASSLWGQGVSIQPQH | TRBJ1-5 | TRBV28
ASSPPLSGGAKETQY | TRBJ2-5 | TRBV28
ASSFRTSGDTQY | TRBJ2-3 | TRBV7-6
SAVADKYNEQF | TRBJ2-1 | TRBV20-1
ASSVDGRKTQY | TRBJ2-5 | TRBV9
ASRYDRGGASYNEQF | TRBJ2-1 | TRBV5-6
SARDQGGSYNEQF | TRBJ2-1 | TRBV20-1
ASRSTTGHTEAF | TRBJ1-1 | TRBV5-1
ASSQDTDGDSPLH | TRBJ1-6 | TRBV4-3
ASSFRGLETQY | TRBJ2-5 | TRBV7-2
ASSFTRASRTDTQY | TRBJ2-3 | TRBV2
SARETIEAF | TRBJ1-1 | TRBV20-1
ASRATGQALGGYT | TRBJ1-2 | TRBV27
ASRPGGGSNQPQH | TRBJ1-5 | TRBV6-1
AISESGTSQADTQY | TRBJ2-3 | TRBV10-3
SADQGKSTDTQY | TRBJ2-3 | TRBV20-1
ASSPGDRNNEQF | TRBJ2-1 | TRBV4-2
SARGPGGYQPQH | TRBJ1-5 | TRBV20-1
ASSLQRGATGELF | TRBJ2-2 | TRBV7-3
SARDRGGPSSYEQY | TRBJ2-7 | TRBV20-1
SARESGRNYNEQF | TRBJ2-1 | TRBV20-1
ASSLGTGKMNEQF | TRBJ2-1 | TRBV5-1
ASSRQEGVGYEQY | TRBJ2-7 | TRBV21-1
ASSTGQLNTEAF | TRBJ1-1 | TRBV5-1
ASSLTPGVDTQY | TRBJ2-3 | TRBV28
ASSLPQTGAPQH | TRBJ1-5 | TRBV12-3/TRBV12-4
ASKWGGPDTGELF | TRBJ2-2 | TRBV7-2
ASSPMAGGLTGELF | TRBJ2-2 | TRBV6-2/TRBV6-3
ASSLEELATQETQY | TRBJ2-5 | TRBV5-1
ASSYYTGELF | TRBJ2-2 | TRBV6-2/TRBV6-3
ASSLGLAELETQY | TRBJ2-5 | TRBV7-2
ASSPRTGGNTEAF | TRBJ1-1 | TRBV5-1
ASSQVLAGDVETQY | TRBJ2-5 | TRBV3-1
ASSHGQGLDEQY | TRBJ2-7 | TRBV12-3/TRBV12-4
ASSPGGSATEAF | TRBJ1-1 | TRBV7-2
ASSQGTDVGEKLF | TRBJ1-4 | TRBV3-1
ASSQRRLVSTDTQY | TRBJ2-3 | TRBV6-2/TRBV6-3
ASSPSGQGLYEQY | TRBJ2-7 | TRBV7-8
SARESGTRNGEQF | TRBJ2-1 | TRBV20-1
ASSEGQAPYGYT | TRBJ1-2 | TRBV6-5
ASSETRRGTGELF | TRBJ2-2 | TRBV10-1
ASSHWDRSDNGYT | TRBJ1-2 | TRBV3-1